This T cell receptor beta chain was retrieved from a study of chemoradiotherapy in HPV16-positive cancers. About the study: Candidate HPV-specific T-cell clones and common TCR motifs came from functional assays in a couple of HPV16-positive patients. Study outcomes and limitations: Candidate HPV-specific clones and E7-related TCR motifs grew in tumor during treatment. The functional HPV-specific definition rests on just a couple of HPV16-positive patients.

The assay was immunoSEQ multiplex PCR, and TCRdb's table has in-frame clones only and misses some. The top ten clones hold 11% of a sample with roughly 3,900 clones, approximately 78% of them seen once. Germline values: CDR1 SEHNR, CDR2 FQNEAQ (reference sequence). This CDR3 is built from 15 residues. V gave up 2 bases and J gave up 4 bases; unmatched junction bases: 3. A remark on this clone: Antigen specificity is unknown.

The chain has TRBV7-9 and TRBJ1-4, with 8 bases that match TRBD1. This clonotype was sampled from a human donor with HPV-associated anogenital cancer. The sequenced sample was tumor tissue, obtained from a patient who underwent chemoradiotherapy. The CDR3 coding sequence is TGTGCCAGCAGCTTAAAAGACAGGGGTAATGAAAAACTGTTTTTT. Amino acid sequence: CASSLKDRGNEKLFF.